One and the same sample provided the 15 T cell receptor beta chains below, sequenced in a study of glioma-infiltrating T cells (dated by TCRdb to 2016 to 2017). Reads for this sample came from an Illumina MiSeq. The iRepertoire nested amplicon-rescue multiplex PCR (arm-PCR) platform was used to amplify TCR alpha and beta CDR3 regions from RNA. In TCRdb, the public reads were trimmed at Q25 with fastp and aligned with MiXCR, with productive beta chains retained. Merged by CDR3 protein, the rows form single entries marked with the most common genes and DNA. The sample records about 210,000 distinct CDR3 sequences, over 25% of which are singletons. Together, the top ten hold around 21% of the sample. The sequenced sample was glioma tissue, nonneoplastic brain tissue, or PBMCs (not recorded which). The receptors here all came from a human donor with low-grade glioma or glioblastoma, undergoing nonglioma brain surgery, or in good health (not recorded which).

The V gene is TRBV12-3 or TRBV12-4, the J gene TRBJ2-7; the D gene is possibly TRBD2 (7 bases). The CDR3 spans 15 residues. Trimming took off 2 bases at V and 0 bases at J, with 11 bases between the two ends. In nucleotides, the CDR3 is TGTGCCAGCAGTTTAAGGGGGGGGTTCTCCTACGAGCAGTACTTC. It codes for CASSLRGGFSYEQYF.

The table lists this clonotype with many counts. V gene TRBV4-1 combines with J gene TRBJ2-1; 11 nucleotides line up with TRBD2. The J segment lost 8 bases and the V segment lost 4 bases, leaving 7 bases of the junction unmatched. This CDR3 has 15 residues. Germline CDR1 MGHRA, CDR2 YSYEKL. CDR3 in DNA: TGCGCCAGCAGCCTTAGCGGGAGGGCCGGGGATGAGCAGTTCTTC. It codes for CASSLSGRAGDEQFF.

This clonotype occurred many times. The chain couples TRBV19 to TRBJ2-7, with D maybe TRBD2 (5 bases). Deletions cut 4 bases from V and 2 bases from J, with 12 bases between. The germline V gene has CDR1 LNHDA and CDR2 SQIVND (reference sequence). This CDR3 is 14 amino acids long. DNA of the CDR3: TGTGCCAGTAGTAGAGAGGACGGGGCCTACGAGCAGTACTTC. This encodes CASSREDGAYEQYF.

About this clonotype: A much larger clone differs by one base, so this may be a read error. V gene TRBV7-2 combines with J gene TRBJ2-7; D is unclear. Trimming removed 5 bases at V and 0 bases at J, with 11 bases between. CDR1 and CDR2 from the germline V gene are SGHTA and FQGNSA. The CDR3 totals 14 residues. The CDR3 is CASSTHAVSYEQYF. The CDR3, as DNA: TGTGCCAGCAGCACCCACGCGGTCTCCTACGAGCAGTACTTC.

DNA for the CDR3: TGTGCCAGCAGCTTGTATACAGGGACGGCGTACGAGCAGTACTTC. This translates into CASSLYTGTAYEQYF. This chain uses TRBV5-4 with TRBJ2-7; D possibly corresponds to TRBD1 (6 bases). Germline-derived CDR1 and CDR2 are SGHNT and YYREEE (reference sequence). V gave up 1 base and J gave up 4 bases, with 15 bases separating them. CDR3 length equals 15 residues.

This clonotype has at least ten counts. The V and J genes are TRBV7-2 and TRBJ1-2; 8 positions match TRBD1. Germline-derived CDR1 and CDR2 are SGHTA and FQGNSA. This CDR3 spans 13 amino acids. After removal of 4 bases from V and 7 bases from J, the junction contained 5 bases not matched to a gene. CDR3: CASSSDRGRGYTF. CDR3 sequence (DNA): TGTGCCAGCAGCTCAGACAGGGGACGTGGCTACACCTTC.

About this clonotype itself: The junction differs from germline at one of its ends, possibly a read error. The V and J genes are TRBV6-4 and TRBJ2-7; 14 bases match TRBD2. Germline CDR1 MRHNA, CDR2 SNTAGT. This CDR3 region has 16 residues. In DNA, the CDR3 is TGCGCCAGCAGCGAGATAGGGACTAGCGGGAGCAATGAGCAGTACTTC. Encoded protein: CASSEIGTSGSNEQYF.

This clonotype has at least ten counts. CDR3 sequence reads: CASNFSPASPLHF. For the CDR3, the DNA is TGTGCCAGCAATTTTTCGCCGGCTTCACCCCTCCACTTT. The chain uses TRBV6-2 or TRBV6-3 and TRBJ1-6; D unclear. V was shortened by 7 bases and J by 9 bases, with 13 bases between the two germline ends. This CDR3 region has 13 residues. Germline V lookup: CDR1 MNHEY, CDR2 SVGEGT.

This clonotype came up many times. The gene calls are TRBV3-1 and TRBJ2-1; the D is unclear. V was pared by 3 bases and J by 8 bases, with 11 bases between. The CDR3 is 13 residues long. CDR1 and CDR2 (germline): LGHDT, YNNKEL (reference sequence). CDR3 loop: CASSQVLGYEQFF. CDR3 coding DNA: TGTGCCAGCAGCCAGGTCTTGGGCTATGAGCAGTTCTTC.

This clonotype was counted many times. The V call is TRBV6-1, the J call TRBJ2-2; 8 nucleotides line up with TRBD1. The V gene end was trimmed by 6 bases and the J gene end by 4 bases; junction bases not matched to a gene: 1. Germline V CDR1 and CDR2: MNHNS, SASEGT. The CDR3 totals 13 residues. CDR3 nucleotide sequence: TGTGCCAGCAGCAGGGGGCCCACCGGGGAGCTGTTTTTT. It specifies CASSRGPTGELFF.

Turning to this clonotype: A much larger clonotype is one base distant, so this may be a read error. The chain combines TRBV27 with TRBJ2-7; D perhaps matches TRBD2 (5 bases). The germline V gene encodes CDR1 MNHEY and CDR2 SMNVEV (reference sequence). CDR3 length: 14 amino acids. The CDR3 loop is CASSLGTGDYGQYF. The DNA of the CDR3 is TGTGCCAGCAGTTTGGGAACTGGAGACTACGGGCAGTACTTC.

The chain uses TRBV6-2 or TRBV6-3 and TRBJ2-7; D uncertain. Germline loops: CDR1 MNHEY, CDR2 SVGEGT. The CDR3 spans 15 residues. V gave up 5 bases and J gave up 0 bases, with 14 bases separating them. Here the CDR3 reads CASSARQGASYEQYF. The CDR3 region has the DNA TGTGCCAGCAGTGCCAGACAAGGTGCCTCCTACGAGCAGTACTTC.

The chain is built from TRBV5-6 and TRBJ1-6; the D is unclear. Germline V gives CDR1 SGHDT, CDR2 YYEEEE. Trimming stripped 4 bases from V and 9 bases from J, with 17 bases between. The CDR3 covers 15 residues. Here the CDR3 DNA reads TGTGCCAGCAGCCTCCGTTCATATCCCATTTCACCCCTCCACTTT. It is translated as CASSLRSYPISPLHF.

This clonotype has only one observation. This rearrangement joins TRBV5-4 to TRBJ2-1; no firm D call. V was cut by 4 bases and J by 9 bases, with 11 bases left in between. The CDR3 extends over 12 amino acids. The germline V gene has CDR1 SGHNT and CDR2 YYREEE (reference sequence). The CDR3 here is CASSNSLGEQFF. The DNA for the CDR3 is TGTGCCAGCAGCAACTCCCTGGGTGAGCAGTTCTTC. The whole variable domain, filled in from reference TRBV5-4 and TRBJ2-1, reads ETGVTQSPTHLIKTRGQQVTLRCSSQSGHNTVSWYQQALGQGPQFIFQYYREEENGRGNFPPRFSGLQFPNYSSELNVNALELDDSALYLCASSNSLGEQFFGPGTRLTVL.

Ten or more counts support this clonotype. The chain joins TRBV3-1 to TRBJ1-2, with TRBD1 as a possible D gene (5 bases). This CDR3 contains 13 residues. Germline CDR1 and CDR2: LGHDT and YNNKEL (reference sequence). V was pared by 8 bases and J by 4 bases, with 14 bases between. This CDR3 is CASSPGTSYGYTF. CDR3 coding DNA: TGTGCCAGCTCGCCAGGGACCTCCTATGGCTACACCTTC. The full variable domain, rest sourced from reference TRBV3-1 and TRBJ1-2, is DTAVSQTPKYLVTQMGNDKSIKCEQNLGHDTMYWYKQDSKKFLKIMFSYNNKELIINETVPNRFSPKSPDKAHLNLHINSLELGDSAVYFCASSPGTSYGYTFGSGTRLTVV.